This T cell receptor beta chain comes out of a study of OX40 agonist ivuxolimab in advanced cancers. The wider study: At around 81% male, the cohort had a mean age of about 60 years, ranging from roughly 20 to 80. Study-wide points: Those patients achieving a partial response at 0.1-3.0 mg/kg showed among the lowest clonal expansion. Relative to CD4+, CD8+ T cells held more expanded clones on average.

The germline V gene has CDR1 SEHNR and CDR2 FQNEAQ (reference sequence). Trimming removed 5 bases from V and 3 bases from J, with 15 bases in between. The CDR3 is made up of 15 amino acids. The table came from immunoSEQ multiplex PCR; TCRdb's copy has only in-frame clones and leaves some out. Here the sample spans 15,000 or so clones, around 73% being singletons. Comments on this clone: Its antigen is not known.

J is TRBJ2-3 and V is TRBV7-9; D unresolved. The source of this sequence is an adult with an advanced solid tumor such as melanoma, head and neck, liver or kidney cancer. The sequenced sample was CD4+ or CD8+ T cells sorted from blood, obtained in a trial of the OX40 agonist ivuxolimab. The DNA for the CDR3 is TGTGCCAGCAGCCCCCTTCCTGGAGAGACAGATACGCAGTATTTT. It encodes CASSPLPGETDTQYF.